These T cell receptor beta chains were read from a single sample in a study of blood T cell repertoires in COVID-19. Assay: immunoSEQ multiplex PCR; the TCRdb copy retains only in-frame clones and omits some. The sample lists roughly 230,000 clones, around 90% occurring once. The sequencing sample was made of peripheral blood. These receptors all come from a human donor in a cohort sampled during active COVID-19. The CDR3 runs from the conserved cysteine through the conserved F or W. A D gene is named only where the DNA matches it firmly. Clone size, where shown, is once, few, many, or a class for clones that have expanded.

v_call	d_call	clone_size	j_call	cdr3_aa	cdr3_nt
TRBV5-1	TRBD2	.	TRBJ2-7	CASSLRPSGLSTRQYF	TGCGCCAGCAGCTTGCGTCCTAGCGGCTTATCTACGAGGCAGTACTTC
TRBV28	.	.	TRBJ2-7	CASGPPIEQYF	TGTGCCAGCGGGCCACCCATTGAGCAGTACTTC
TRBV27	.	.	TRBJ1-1	CASHRGLEAFF	TGTGCCAGCCATAGGGGTCTTGAAGCTTTCTTT
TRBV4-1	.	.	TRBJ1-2	CASSQPLRPYGYTF	TGCGCCAGCAGCCAACCCCTCAGGCCCTATGGCTACACCTTC
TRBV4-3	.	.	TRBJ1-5	CASSQVGGGQPQHF	TGCGCCAGCAGCCAAGTTGGGGGCGGCCAGCCCCAGCATTTT
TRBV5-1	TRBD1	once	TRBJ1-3	CASSLTQGDGNTIYF	TGCGCCAGCAGCTTGACACAGGGGGACGGAAACACCATATATTTT
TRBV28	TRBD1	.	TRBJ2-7	CASRGRGYEQYF	TGTGCCTCCAGGGGGAGAGGGTACGAGCAGTACTTC
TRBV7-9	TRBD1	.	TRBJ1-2	CASSRTGVEGYTF	TGTGCCAGCAGCCGCACAGGGGTAGAGGGCTACACCTTC
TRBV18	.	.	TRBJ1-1	CASSPGGLGTEAFF	TGTGCCAGCTCACCGGGGGGGCTCGGGACTGAAGCTTTCTTT
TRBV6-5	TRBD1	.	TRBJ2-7	CASSGTGDYEQYF	TGTGCCAGCAGCGGGACAGGGGACTACGAGCAGTACTTC
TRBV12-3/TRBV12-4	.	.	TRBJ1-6	CASSPDSSPLHF	TGTGCCAGCAGTCCCGACAGCTCACCCCTCCACTTT
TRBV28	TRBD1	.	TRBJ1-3	CASIRGAGGNGNTIYF	TGTGCCAGCATTAGAGGGGCAGGGGGCAATGGAAACACCATATATTTT
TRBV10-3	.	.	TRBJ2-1	CAISEPRDARSYNEQFF	TGTGCCATCAGTGAGCCGCGGGACGCCCGCTCCTACAATGAGCAGTTCTTC
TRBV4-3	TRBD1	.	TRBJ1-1	CASSQGTGTTEAFF	TGCGCCAGCAGCCAAGGGACAGGGACCACTGAAGCTTTCTTT
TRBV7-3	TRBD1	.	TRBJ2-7	CASSFGTGAYEQYF	TGTGCCAGCAGCTTTGGGACAGGGGCCTACGAGCAGTACTTC
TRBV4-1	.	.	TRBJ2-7	CASSHPLRRADEQYF	TGCGCCAGCAGCCACCCCTTGCGGCGGGCAGACGAGCAGTACTTC
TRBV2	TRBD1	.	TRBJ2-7	CASREDRGPHEQYF	TGTGCCAGCCGGGAGGACAGGGGTCCCCACGAGCAGTACTTC
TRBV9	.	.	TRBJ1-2	CASSARTPGGGTGNYGYTF	TGTGCCAGCAGCGCGCGAACCCCCGGGGGGGGCACCGGGAACTATGGCTACACCTTC
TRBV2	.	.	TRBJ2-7	CASTFRQKSYEQYF	TGTGCCAGCACTTTCCGACAGAAATCCTACGAGCAGTACTTC
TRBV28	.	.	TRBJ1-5	CASSFVNQPQHF	TGTGCCAGCAGTTTCGTAAATCAGCCCCAGCATTTT
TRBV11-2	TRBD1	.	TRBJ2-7	CASSSDRGAFREQYF	TGTGCCAGCAGCTCGGACAGGGGAGCCTTTCGAGAGCAGTACTTC
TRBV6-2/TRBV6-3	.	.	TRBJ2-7	CASSYRGFYEQYF	TGTGCCAGCAGTTACAGGGGGTTCTACGAGCAGTACTTC
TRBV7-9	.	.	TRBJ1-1	CASSLGATEAFF	TGTGCCAGCAGCCTCGGAGCCACTGAAGCTTTCTTT
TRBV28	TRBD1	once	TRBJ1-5	CASSPWTGTRGNQPQHF	TGTGCCAGCAGTCCATGGACAGGAACTAGAGGTAATCAGCCCCAGCATTTT
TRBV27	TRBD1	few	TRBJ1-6	CASSYRTGGGSPLHF	TGTGCCAGCAGCTACCGGACAGGGGGAGGTTCACCCCTCCACTTT
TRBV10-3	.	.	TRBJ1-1	CAIKEEGVTEAFF	TGTGCCATCAAGGAGGAGGGAGTCACTGAAGCTTTCTTT
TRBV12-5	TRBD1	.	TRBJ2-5	CASGLQGVRETQYF	TGTGCTAGTGGTTTGCAGGGGGTTCGAGAGACCCAGTACTTC
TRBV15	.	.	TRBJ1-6	CATSSYRELSPLHF	TGTGCCACCAGCAGTTACAGGGAACTTTCACCCCTCCACTTT
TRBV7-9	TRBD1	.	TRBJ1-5	CASSRGTGLNQPQHF	TGTGCCAGCAGCAGGGGGACAGGCTTGAATCAGCCCCAGCATTTT
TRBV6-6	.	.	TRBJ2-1	CASSLQTGNNNEQFF	TGTGCCAGCAGCCTCCAAACCGGGAACAACAATGAGCAGTTCTTC
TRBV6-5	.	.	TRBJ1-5	CASSYSNGYNQPQHF	TGTGCCAGCAGTTACTCGAACGGGTACAATCAGCCCCAGCATTTT
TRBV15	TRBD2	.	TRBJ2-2	CATSRDRLAGGTGELFF	TGTGCCACCAGCAGAGATCGGCTAGCGGGAGGTACCGGGGAGCTGTTTTTT
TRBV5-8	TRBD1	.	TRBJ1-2	CASSPTGGYGYTF	TGTGCCAGCAGCCCTACAGGGGGCTATGGCTACACCTTC
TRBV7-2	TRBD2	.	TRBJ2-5	CASSSTSGGEGKTQYF	TGTGCCAGCAGCTCGACTAGCGGGGGGGAGGGAAAGACCCAGTACTTC
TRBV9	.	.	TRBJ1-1	CASSAEQKFTEAFF	TGTGCCAGCAGCGCTGAACAGAAGTTCACTGAAGCTTTCTTT
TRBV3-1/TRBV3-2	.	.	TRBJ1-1	CASSQEVQGHGAFF	TGTGCCAGCAGCCAAGAAGTTCAGGGCCATGGAGCTTTCTTT
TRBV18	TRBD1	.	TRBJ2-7	CASSPPVGRDSQEQYF	TGTGCCAGCTCACCACCGGTGGGCCGGGACAGCCAAGAGCAGTACTTC